The clone carrying this T cell receptor (beta chain) appeared a few times. Its antigen remains unknown. TCRdb called the reads again in MiXCR, with one record for every CDR3 protein. This table holds about 470,000 distinct CDR3 sequences, about two fifths found once. The data are from a study of T cell repertoires in cytomegalovirus infection. Study-wide background: It was recently identified HLA-C-restricted and well-studied HLA-B-restricted CMV epitopes that the study used. Study findings and constraints: The ex vivo response showed dominance by HLA-C-restricted CMV-specific TCR beta clonotypes. CMV carriers with the relevant HLA were identified by cumulative public TCR beta family frequency.

The V gene end was trimmed by 1 base and the J gene end by 10 bases; junction bases not matched to a gene: 5. This CDR3 is built from 13 residues. Germline CDR1 reads SGHVS; CDR2 reads FQNEAQ. The clonotype comes from a human donor in good health (CMV status not recorded). Some clones in this sample may be carry-over from other donors' samples. The chain joins TRBV7-8 to TRBJ1-1, with 8 bases identical to TRBD1. The sample in question was cultured PBMCs, obtained from culture after CMV antigen stimulation. CDR3 in amino acids: CASSLGTGYTAFF. For the CDR3, the DNA is TGTGCCAGCAGCTTAGGGACAGGGTATACAGCTTTCTTT. Together with reference TRBV7-8 and TRBJ1-1, the CDR3 gives the full variable domain: GAGVSQSPRYKVAKRGQDVALRCDPISGHVSLFWYQQALGQGPEFLTYFQNEAQLDKSGLPSDRFFAERPEGSVSTLKIQRTQQEDSAVYLCASSLGTGYTAFFGQGTRLTVV.